Following are 27 T cell receptor beta chains from one sample sequenced in a study of blood T cells in healthy people across ages. A second 7 to 11 cycle PCR used barcoded and J-beta primers. TCRdb ran MiXCR on the 5' RACE reads and lists one entry per CDR3 protein. The sample holds over 1,500,000 distinct CDR3 sequences, 35% to 50% seen once. Source material: blood. The receptors originated from a human donor in good health.

The chain combines TRBV3-1 with TRBJ2-3; 9 nucleotides match TRBD2. V was clipped by 6 bases and J by 3 bases; unmatched bases: 16. Per germline, CDR1 LGHDT and CDR2 YNNKEL (reference sequence). CDR3 length: 18 amino acids. CDR3 in DNA: TGTGCCAGCAGTCCCGATTGGCAGGGGCTAGCGGGAACAGATACGCAGTATTTT. This translates into CASSPDWQGLAGTDTQYF.

This clonotype was seen repeatedly, ten times or more. V gene TRBV3-1 combines with J gene TRBJ2-7; D gene unclear. This CDR3 is 14 amino acids long. V lost 1 base and J lost 3, with 10 bases in between. Germline CDR1 LGHDT, CDR2 YNNKEL (reference sequence). DNA for the CDR3: TGTGCCAGCAGCCAAGGGTATAGAGGCTACGAGCAGTACTTC. Encoded protein: CASSQGYRGYEQYF.

The chain carries TRBV7-2 and TRBJ1-5; the match to TRBD1 covers 7 bases. J was trimmed by 3 bases and V by 4 bases; bases with no gene match: 3. Germline assignment: CDR1 SGHTA and CDR2 FQGNSA. The CDR3 spans 14 residues. The CDR3 coding sequence is TGTGCCAGCAGCTGGGGACAGCTCAATCAGCCCCAGCATTTT. Translated: CASSWGQLNQPQHF.

This clonotype occurred once. A read error may be the cause here, since a much bigger clone is one base away. This sequence joins TRBV7-8 and TRBJ1-1; 8 bases fit TRBD1. The length of the CDR3 is 13 residues. Per germline, CDR1 SGHVS and CDR2 FQNEAQ. CDR3 loop: CASSWDRNTKAFF. CDR3 DNA sequence: TGTGCCAGCAGCTGGGACAGGAACACTAAAGCTTTCTTT.

This chain connects TRBV30 to TRBJ2-1; either TRBD1 or TRBD2 may fit D (6 bases each). The germline CDR1 and CDR2 sequences are GTSNPN and SVGIG (reference sequence). This CDR3 comprises 14 residues. V lost 3 bases and J 7 bases, leaving 16 bases between the germline ends. The CDR3 bases are TGTGCCTGGAGGGCACCCCAGGGGAGGAATGAGCAGTTCTTC. Protein: CAWRAPQGRNEQFF. The full variable domain, in which reference TRBV30 and TRBJ2-1 provide the parts outside the CDR3, is SQTIHQWPATLVQPVGSPLSLECTVEGTSNPNLYWYRQAAGRGLQLLFYSVGIGQISSEVPQNLSASRPQDRQFILSSKKLLLSDSGFYLCAWRAPQGRNEQFFGPGTRLTVL.

This chain uses TRBV12-3 or TRBV12-4 with TRBJ2-3; TRBD1 matches at 7 bases. Trimming cost V 4 bases and J 0 bases; bases outside gene matches: 7. The CDR3 consists of 16 residues. The CDR3 reads CASSSRQGLSTDTQYF. The CDR3 DNA sequence: TGTGCCAGCAGTTCCCGACAGGGCTTAAGCACAGATACGCAGTATTTT.

The chain joins TRBV15 to TRBJ1-2; no definite D call. The CDR3 has 14 residues. In germline, CDR1 is LNHNV, CDR2 YYDKDF (reference sequence). Trimming took off 1 base at V and 4 bases at J, with 10 bases between the two ends. The CDR3 loop is CATSRGSPAYGYTF. The DNA for the CDR3 is TGTGCCACCAGCAGAGGGTCCCCAGCCTATGGCTACACCTTC.

The V call is TRBV25-1, the J call TRBJ1-1, with no clear D. CDR1 MGHDK and CDR2 SYGVNS come from the germline V gene. V was shortened by 3 bases and J by 10 bases, with 12 bases between the two germline ends. The CDR3 runs 12 residues. CDR3 sequence (DNA): TGTGCCAGCAGTGACAGTCCAGGAGGAGCTTTCTTT. This gives the protein CASSDSPGGAFF.

This clonotype showed up just once. The V call is TRBV29-1, the J call TRBJ2-7; the match to TRBD1 covers 10 bases. V was pared by 3 bases and J by 1 base, with 3 bases of the junction left unmatched. Germline CDR1 reads SQVTM; CDR2 reads ANQGSEA. The CDR3 length is 14 residues. CDR3 loop: CSVEAGQGSYEQYF. The CDR3 coding sequence is TGCAGCGTTGAGGCGGGACAGGGGTCCTACGAGCAGTACTTC.

The chain is built from TRBV7-3 and TRBJ2-1, with 11 positions matching TRBD2. In germline, CDR1 is SGHTA, CDR2 FQGTGA. Losses at the gene ends were 5 bases for V and 7 bases for J; bases not matched to a gene: 10. The CDR3 is 16 residues long. The CDR3 spells CASSPPSGGYRNEQFF. Written as DNA, the CDR3 is TGTGCCAGCAGCCCCCCTAGCGGGGGGTATAGGAATGAGCAGTTCTTC.

The rearrangement links TRBV6-2 or TRBV6-3 to TRBJ1-6; TRBD1 matches at 7 bases. Germline-derived CDR1 and CDR2 are MNHEY and SVGEGT. The CDR3 loop spans 16 amino acids. V shed 4 bases, J shed 9 bases, and the junction held 12 bases outside the gene matches. The CDR3 sequence: CASSFPDREVASPLHF. DNA for the CDR3: TGTGCCAGCAGTTTCCCTGACAGGGAGGTGGCTTCACCCCTCCACTTT.

This clonotype was observed at least ten times. The gene calls are TRBV7-9 and TRBJ1-1; weak D call: TRBD1 (5 bases). The CDR3 is 12 residues long. Germline CDR1 reads SEHNR; CDR2 reads FQNEAQ (reference sequence). V shed 1 base and J shed 7 bases, with 7 bases lying between them. The CDR3 nucleotides are TGTGCCAGCAGCTTAGGGGGGGTTGAAGCTTTCTTT. Its translation: CASSLGGVEAFF.

Comments on this clonotype: A much larger clone differs by one base, so this may be a read error. The chain carries TRBV7-9 and TRBJ2-7, with unresolved D. The length of the CDR3 is 13 residues. Germline loops: CDR1 SEHNR, CDR2 FQNEAQ (reference sequence). The germline V and J ends were trimmed by 1 base and 3 bases, with 7 bases remaining between them. CDR3 in amino acids: CASSLDADYEQYF. CDR3 nucleotides: TGTGCCAGCAGCTTAGATGCAGACTACGAGCAGTACTTC.

The chain recombines TRBV7-9 with TRBJ1-2, with D unresolved. V lost 5 bases and J lost 4, with 17 bases in between. Germline V gives CDR1 SEHNR, CDR2 FQNEAQ (reference sequence). This CDR3 is built from 15 residues. The CDR3 is CASSLESGPSYGYTF. In nucleotides, the CDR3 is TGTGCCAGCAGCCTAGAAAGCGGGCCCTCCTATGGCTACACCTTC.

The chain carries TRBV6-5 and TRBJ1-1; the match to TRBD1 covers 7 bases. The CDR3 length is 12 residues. The ends lost 9 bases at V and 6 bases at J; junction bases unmatched: 7. The germline gives CDR1 MNHEY, CDR2 SVGAGI. The CDR3 region is CASQTGKAEAFF. The CDR3 bases are TGTGCCAGTCAGACAGGGAAGGCTGAAGCTTTCTTT.

This clonotype has a handful of counts. This chain's CDR3 is CASAPRQDHSYEQYF. Written as DNA, the CDR3 is TGTGCCAGCGCTCCCAGACAGGACCACTCCTACGAGCAGTACTTC. V gene TRBV12-3 or TRBV12-4 combines with J gene TRBJ2-7; the D gene is possibly TRBD1 (6 bases). The CDR3 covers 15 residues. With 8 bases removed from V and 0 bases from J, the gap between germline ends came to 17 bases.

Only a few counts were recorded for this clonotype. The rearrangement links TRBV27 to TRBJ2-5, with D unresolved. TRBJ2-7 matches the DNA end more closely, so the J call is doubtful. Germline loops: CDR1 MNHEY, CDR2 SMNVEV (reference sequence). The CDR3 runs to 16 residues. CDR3 coding DNA: TGTGCCAGCAGTGATTTGGCCCGACTGGCTAGACACGAGCAGTACTTC. Translating gives CASSDLARLARHEQYF.

This clonotype was found a few times. The V gene is TRBV2, the J gene TRBJ2-3; 13 bases fit TRBD2. Germline CDR1 reads SNHLY; CDR2 reads FYNNEI. Trimming removed 7 bases from V and 6 bases from J; junction bases left unmatched: 4. There are 14 residues in the CDR3. CDR3 nucleotide sequence: TGTGCCAGCACGGGACTAGCGGGGCTTGATACGCAGTATTTT. It yields the protein CASTGLAGLDTQYF.

V is TRBV5-1 and J is TRBJ1-2; a possible D gene is TRBD1 (5 bases). CDR1 is SGHRS, CDR2 YFSETQ, per germline. The CDR3 covers 16 residues. V lost 4 bases, J lost 3 bases, and 19 bases lay in between. Written as DNA, the CDR3 is TGCGCCAGCAGCCCGAACGCCGGGGCCAGGGACTATGGCTACACCTTC. Translating gives CASSPNAGARDYGYTF.

Remarks on this clonotype: A junction end diverges from the germline sequence, so it may reflect a read error. CDR3 in DNA: TGTGCCAGTGGTATTGCTGGCACAGATACGCAGTATTTT. This encodes CASGIAGTDTQYF. The chain links TRBV19 to TRBJ2-3, with D hard to call. CDR3 length: 13 amino acids. CDR1 and CDR2 from the germline V gene are LNHDA and SQIVND (reference sequence).

This clonotype was seen a single time. This chain joins TRBV11-2 and TRBJ2-3; 8 nucleotides match TRBD2. The CDR3 contains 17 residues. With 2 bases clipped from V and 1 base from J, the junction kept 8 bases outside the gene matches. Germline V gives CDR1 SGHAT, CDR2 FQNNGV. The CDR3 loop reads CASSLLVGAGGTDTQYF. The DNA of the CDR3 is TGTGCCAGCAGCTTATTGGTTGGAGCGGGGGGCACAGATACGCAGTATTTT.

This clonotype was observed a few times. The chain employs TRBV14 and TRBJ2-1; D possibly uses TRBD1 or TRBD2 (5 bases each). V was shortened by 1 base and J by 6 bases, with 7 bases between the two germline ends. CDR1 and CDR2 (germline): SGHDN, FVKESK. CDR3 length: 13 residues. Here the CDR3 reads CASSQVGANEQFF. As DNA, the CDR3 is TGTGCCAGCAGCCAAGTCGGGGCCAATGAGCAGTTCTTC.

CDR3: CASSLQPIGAALSGANVLTF. CDR3 bases: TGTGCCAGCAGCTTGCAACCCATTGGGGCGGCACTCTCTGGGGCCAACGTCCTGACTTTC. The chain is built from TRBV7-9 and TRBJ2-6; the D gene is possibly TRBD1 (5 bases). V lost 3 bases and J 0 bases, leaving 21 bases between the germline ends. The CDR3 is made up of 20 amino acids. Germline-derived CDR1 and CDR2 are SEHNR and FQNEAQ (reference sequence).

The chain carries TRBV27 and TRBJ2-1; 7 nucleotides match TRBD1. The V gene end was trimmed by 4 bases and the J gene end by 5 bases; junction bases not matched to a gene: 5. This CDR3 has 14 amino acids. Germline values: CDR1 MNHEY, CDR2 SMNVEV (reference sequence). CDR3 sequence (DNA): TGTGCCAGCAGTTGGGGACAGTCAAACAATGAGCAGTTCTTC. It codes for CASSWGQSNNEQFF.

The chain links TRBV20-1 to TRBJ1-6; 10 nucleotides line up with TRBD1. CDR1 is DFQATT, CDR2 SNEGSKA, per germline (reference sequence). The CDR3 sequence is 13 residues long. The V and J ends lost 5 bases and 9 bases, in that order; junction bases with no gene match: 4. The CDR3 nucleotides are TGCAGTGCTTCGGGACAGGGGTCTTCACCCCTCCACTTT. It is translated as CSASGQGSSPLHF.

The sample holds a few counts of this clonotype. The gene calls are TRBV29-1 and TRBJ2-5, with D perhaps TRBD2 (5 bases). CDR1 and CDR2 from the germline V gene are SQVTM and ANQGSEA. This CDR3 comprises 11 residues. Trimming pared 8 bases from V and 9 bases from J, leaving 16 bases between. CDR3 in DNA: TGCAGCCCGGAGGTGGGAGCGGCCCAGTACTTC. Residues: CSPEVGAAQYF.

This clonotype was recorded once. This chain joins TRBV7-8 and TRBJ2-2; TRBD1 aligns across 9 bases. This CDR3 has 17 amino acids. In germline, CDR1 is SGHVS, CDR2 FQNEAQ. V gave up 8 bases and J gave up 0 bases; unmatched junction bases: 10. The CDR3 reads CASSKGRQGANTGELFF. CDR3 sequence (DNA): TGTGCCAGCTCGAAGGGGAGACAGGGGGCGAACACCGGGGAGCTGTTTTTT.